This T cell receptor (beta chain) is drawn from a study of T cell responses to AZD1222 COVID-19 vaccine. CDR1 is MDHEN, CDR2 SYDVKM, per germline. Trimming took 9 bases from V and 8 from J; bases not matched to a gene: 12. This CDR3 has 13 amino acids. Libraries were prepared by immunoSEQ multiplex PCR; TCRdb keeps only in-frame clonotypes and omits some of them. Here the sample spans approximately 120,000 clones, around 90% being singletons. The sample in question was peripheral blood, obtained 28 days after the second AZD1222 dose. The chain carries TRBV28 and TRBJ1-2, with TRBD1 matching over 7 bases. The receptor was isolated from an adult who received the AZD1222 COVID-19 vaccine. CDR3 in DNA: TGTGCCAGTAACGGACAGGTTTTTGGAGGCTACACCTTC. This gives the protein CASNGQVFGGYTF.